These 16 T cell receptor beta chains came from one sample sequenced in a study of control samples from healthy donors and cancer patients. Assay used: immunoSEQ multiplex PCR; TCRdb lists only in-frame clones, some missing. The table lists about 160,000 clones, over 95% of them singletons. The material sequenced was blood. The receptor source for this set is a woman in her twenties or thirties in good health.

The chain employs TRBV4-1 and TRBJ2-7; 8 nucleotides align to TRBD2. The length of the CDR3 is 16 residues. The J segment lost 2 bases and the V segment lost 1 base, leaving 7 bases of the junction unmatched. Germline CDR1 and CDR2: MGHRA and YSYEKL. CDR3 in amino acids: CASSQVGSGVTYEQYF. In DNA, the CDR3 is TGCGCCAGCAGCCAAGTAGGTAGCGGGGTAACCTACGAGCAGTACTTC.

J is TRBJ2-1 and V is TRBV5-1, with 10 bases that match TRBD2. The germline CDR1 and CDR2 sequences are SGHRS and YFSETQ. V shed 4 bases, J shed 7 bases, and the junction held 11 bases outside the gene matches. CDR3 length: 16 amino acids. The CDR3 DNA reads TGCGCCAGCAGCCGACCAGCGGGAGGGCCAGGGAATGAGCAGTTCTTC. It translates to CASSRPAGGPGNEQFF.

This chain connects TRBV12-2 to TRBJ2-1; the table's D call, TRBD1, was not checked against the DNA. TRBV12-2 has pseudogene status. This CDR3 contains 16 residues. CDR3 bases: TGTGCAAGTCGCTTCGACGACAGGACATCCTACAATGAGCAGTTCTTC. Its protein is CASRFDDRTSYNEQFF.

As regards this clone: The junction departs from the called germline gene at one end, perhaps through a read error. V usage is TRBV14 and J usage is TRBJ1-6; tentatively, D is TRBD1 (6 bases). CDR1 and CDR2 from the germline V gene are SGHDN and FVKESK. This CDR3 has 12 amino acids. CDR3 nucleotides: TGTGCCAGCAGCGAAGAGGGGGGACCCCTCCACTTT. This gives the protein CASSEEGGPLHF.

This sequence joins TRBV9 and TRBJ2-3, with D perhaps matching TRBD1 or TRBD2 (6 bases each). This CDR3 region has 17 residues. Trimming removed 4 bases from V and 1 base from J, with 19 bases in between. Germline assignment: CDR1 SGDLS and CDR2 YYNGEE. The DNA of the CDR3 is TGTGCCAGCAGCAAAGGAGTTACGGGGGCGGGCACAGATACGCAGTATTTT. It is translated as CASSKGVTGAGTDTQYF.

V gene TRBV30 combines with J gene TRBJ2-3; TRBD1 might be the D (6 bases). V was cut by 1 base and J by 1 base, with 9 bases left in between. Germline assignment: CDR1 GTSNPN and CDR2 SVGIG (reference sequence). This CDR3 comprises 14 residues. The CDR3 loop is CAWSGPGGTDTQYF. The CDR3 region has the DNA TGTGCCTGGAGTGGCCCAGGGGGCACAGATACGCAGTATTTT.

The V gene is TRBV28, the J gene TRBJ1-5; 7 bases fit TRBD1. Germline V gene data show CDR1 as MDHEN and CDR2 as SYDVKM. There are 15 residues in the CDR3. V trimming: 6 bases; J trimming: 4 bases; junction bases outside the gene matches: 9. For the CDR3, the DNA is TGTGCCAGCAGGGGGGCAGGGGGACTGAATCAGCCCCAGCATTTT. Translation: CASRGAGGLNQPQHF.

The V and J genes are TRBV19 and TRBJ2-7, with no clear D. Looked up from germline, CDR1 is LNHDA and CDR2 is SQIVND (reference sequence). The CDR3 consists of 13 residues. V was shortened by 5 bases and J by 0 bases, with 8 bases between the two germline ends. CDR3 bases: TGTGCCAGTAGTCGGCTTGGCTCCTACGAGCAGTACTTC. Translating gives CASSRLGSYEQYF.

The chain has TRBV6-1 and TRBJ2-2, with unresolved D. Looked up from germline, CDR1 is MNHNS and CDR2 is SASEGT. V was pared by 3 bases and J by 0 bases, with 11 bases between. The CDR3 totals 16 residues. The CDR3 loop is CASSEFLLANTGELFF. CDR3 DNA sequence: TGTGCCAGCAGTGAGTTCCTGCTGGCGAACACCGGGGAGCTGTTTTTT.

The V call is TRBV4-1, the J call TRBJ1-5, with D tentatively TRBD1 (6 bases). The CDR3 is made up of 15 amino acids. V was cut by 4 bases and J by 0 bases, with 10 bases left in between. Germline assignment: CDR1 MGHRA and CDR2 YSYEKL. CDR3 in DNA: TGCGCCAGCAGCCGAGACAGGACTAGCAATCAGCCCCAGCATTTT. Translation: CASSRDRTSNQPQHF.

This chain uses TRBV19 with TRBJ1-5; the D gene is possibly TRBD1 (5 bases). V gave up 3 bases and J gave up 11 bases, with 14 bases separating them. The CDR3 contains 13 residues. The germline V gene has CDR1 LNHDA and CDR2 SQIVND (reference sequence). In DNA, the CDR3 is TGTGCCAGTAGTATTTACAGGATCAGGGCCCAGCATTTT. It codes for CASSIYRIRAQHF. The full variable domain, its missing parts supplied by reference TRBV19 and TRBJ1-5, is DGGITQSPKYLFRKEGQNVTLSCEQNLNHDAMYWYRQDPGQGLRLIYYSQIVNDFQKGDIAEGYSVSREKKESFPLTVTSAQKNPTAFYLCASSIYRIRAQHFGDGTRLSIL.

This chain links TRBV19 with TRBJ2-7, with 10 nucleotides matching TRBD1. Germline CDR1 LNHDA, CDR2 SQIVND (reference sequence). Losses at the gene ends were 4 bases for V and 3 bases for J; bases not matched to a gene: 9. The CDR3 runs to 16 residues. DNA for the CDR3: TGTGCCAGTAGTAGATCCGGGACAGGGGACTTCTACGAGCAGTACTTC. Residues: CASSRSGTGDFYEQYF.

The gene calls are TRBV2 and TRBJ2-2, with D unclear. Looked up from germline, CDR1 is SNHLY and CDR2 is FYNNEI. The CDR3 loop spans 13 amino acids. V lost 2 bases and J lost 6, with 7 bases in between. DNA of the CDR3: TGTGCCAGCAGTGAATCGAGGCCCGGGGAGCTGTTTTTT. Translating it yields CASSESRPGELFF.

V gene TRBV24-1 combines with J gene TRBJ1-1; 9 bases match TRBD1. Germline lookup yields CDR1 KGHDR and CDR2 SFDVKD. Losses at the gene ends were 7 bases for V and 4 bases for J; bases not matched to a gene: 3. This CDR3 is built from 13 residues. Here the CDR3 reads CATRGTGSTEAFF. DNA of the CDR3: TGTGCCACCAGGGGGACAGGGAGCACTGAAGCTTTCTTT.

In DNA form, the CDR3 reads TGCGCCAGCAGCTCAGGACTAGCGGAGACCTACGAGCAGTACTTC. It is translated as CASSSGLAETYEQYF. The chain recombines TRBV5-1 with TRBJ2-7; 10 bases map to TRBD2. This CDR3 is built from 15 residues. Germline CDR1 SGHRS, CDR2 YFSETQ. V was pared by 3 bases and J by 2 bases, with 5 bases of the junction left unmatched.

For this clone: A much larger clone sits a single nucleotide away, making a read error possible. This chain links TRBV27 with TRBJ1-2; D is uncertain. The CDR3 extends over 12 amino acids. Germline CDR1 is MNHEY and CDR2 is SMNVEV (reference sequence). V dropped 3 bases and J dropped 1 base, with 3 bases sitting between them. The CDR3 region has the DNA TGTGCCAGCAGTTTCCTTAACTATGGCTACACCTTC. Translation: CASSFLNYGYTF.